This T cell receptor beta chain was captured in a study of T-cell reconstitution after alpha-beta-depleted transplantation in children. Unmatched junction bases numbered 4, after V lost 4 bases and J lost 1 base. Per germline, CDR1 SGHTA and CDR2 FQGTGA. The CDR3 length is 16 residues. For TCRbeta, the library was prepared with unique molecular identifiers. TCRdb reprocessed the PCR reads with MiXCR, giving one entry per CDR3 protein. This table has fewer than 400,000 distinct CDR3 sequences, about 20% appearing once. The source material was PBMCs from the stem cell graft donor, sampled from the stem cell graft. The genes are TRBV7-3 and TRBJ2-1; 10 nucleotides line up with TRBD2. The clonotype comes from a human donor who donated a stem cell graft to a child with acute myeloid leukemia. DNA of the CDR3: TGTGCCAGCAGCTCTAGCGGGAGCCATTCCTACAATGAGCAGTTCTTC. It is translated as CASSSSGSHSYNEQFF.